A single sample gave rise to the 20 T cell receptor beta chains below, sequenced in a study of blood T cell repertoires in COVID-19. The assay was immunoSEQ multiplex PCR, and TCRdb's table has in-frame clones only and misses some. The sample has 250,000 to 350,000 clones, around 89% seen once; the top ten hold roughly 2%. Sequenced material: PBMCs or T cells enriched from blood (not recorded which). Every receptor here comes from a woman aged 60-75 years in a cohort exposed to, infected with or recovered from COVID-19 (not recorded which).

This rearrangement joins TRBV6-2 or TRBV6-3 to TRBJ1-2, with a weak D call TRBD1 (5 bases). In germline, CDR1 is MNHEY, CDR2 SVGEGT. V was trimmed by 6 bases and J by 4 bases, leaving 15 bases between them. The CDR3 totals 14 residues. The CDR3 sequence is CASRPQAGGYGYTF. As DNA, the CDR3 is TGTGCCAGCAGACCTCAGGCGGGGGGCTATGGCTACACCTTC.

The genes are TRBV6-5 and TRBJ1-2; possible D gene TRBD1, 6 bases. The CDR3 has 13 amino acids. Germline lookup yields CDR1 MNHEY and CDR2 SVGAGI. Trimming cost V 8 bases and J 4 bases, with 14 bases left between them. DNA of the CDR3: TGTGCCAGCCGCCCCAGGGGAAGCTATGGCTACACCTTC. Its protein product is CASRPRGSYGYTF.

V gene TRBV7-3 combines with J gene TRBJ2-7; 8 bases line up with TRBD1. The germline V gene has CDR1 SGHTA and CDR2 FQGTGA. V gave up 5 bases and J gave up 5 bases; unmatched junction bases: 5. The CDR3 loop spans 13 amino acids. This CDR3 is CASSQGQVNEQYF. CDR3 nucleotides: TGTGCCAGCAGCCAGGGACAGGTTAACGAGCAGTACTTC.

V gene TRBV4-3 combines with J gene TRBJ2-7; D possibly corresponds to TRBD1 (5 bases). There are 20 residues in the CDR3. CDR1 is LGHNA, CDR2 YSLEER, per germline. The V gene lost 1 base and the J gene lost 1 base, with 26 bases spanning the gap. The CDR3, as DNA: TGCGCCAGCAGCCAAGGTCCACCCCTCGATACGGTGCAGGGTTCCTACGAGCAGTACTTC. Residues: CASSQGPPLDTVQGSYEQYF.

This rearrangement joins TRBV5-6 to TRBJ2-3; TRBD1 matches 7 bases. After removal of 1 base from V and 2 bases from J, the junction contained 7 bases not matched to a gene. In germline, CDR1 is SGHDT, CDR2 YYEEEE. The CDR3 loop spans 16 amino acids. CDR3 region: CASSLPRDRFTDTQYF. The CDR3 region has the DNA TGTGCCAGCAGCTTGCCCCGGGACAGATTCACAGATACGCAGTATTTT. The full variable domain, with the rest looked up from reference TRBV5-6 and TRBJ2-3, is DAGVTQSPTHLIKTRGQQVTLRCSPKSGHDTVSWYQQALGQGPQFIFQYYEEEERQRGNFPDRFSGHQFPNYSSELNVNALLLGDSALYLCASSLPRDRFTDTQYFGPGTRLTVL.

This chain links TRBV12-3 or TRBV12-4 with TRBJ2-2; D is unclear. The CDR3 runs to 13 residues. V was shortened by 1 base and J by 6 bases, with 6 bases between the two germline ends. CDR3 nucleotide sequence: TGTGCCAGCAGTTTAGTAATCTCCGGGGAGCTGTTTTTT. Translated, it gives CASSLVISGELFF.

The V gene is TRBV20-1, the J gene TRBJ1-5, with unresolved D. The germline gives CDR1 DFQATT, CDR2 SNEGSKA (reference sequence). V lost 3 bases to trimming and J lost 2 bases, with 17 bases between them. CDR3 length equals 16 residues. Here the CDR3 reads CSASAQIWSGNQPQHF. For the CDR3, the DNA is TGCAGTGCTAGTGCCCAGATATGGAGCGGCAATCAGCCCCAGCATTTT.

The chain carries TRBV5-1 and TRBJ1-4, with TRBD1 matching over 9 bases. CDR3 length: 16 residues. The V gene end was trimmed by 4 bases and the J gene end by 8 bases; junction bases not matched to a gene: 12. Germline V gives CDR1 SGHRS, CDR2 YFSETQ. The CDR3 nucleotides are TGCGCCAGCAGCCTTACTACCGGGACAGGGATAGAAAAACTGTTTTTT. Translation: CASSLTTGTGIEKLFF.

The CDR3 DNA follows: TGTGCCAGCTCAAGGAGAGGGGGAGAGGACACCATATATTTT. This encodes CASSRRGGEDTIYF. V usage is TRBV18 and J usage is TRBJ1-3; D possibly corresponds to TRBD1 (6 bases). Germline V gene data show CDR1 as KGHSH and CDR2 as LQKENI. The CDR3 extends over 14 amino acids. V shed 5 bases and J shed 8 bases, with 16 bases lying between them.

The chain carries TRBV27 and TRBJ2-3; D unresolved. Germline CDR1 is MNHEY and CDR2 is SMNVEV (reference sequence). V was trimmed by 2 bases and J by 1 base, leaving 7 bases between them. This CDR3 has 14 residues. In DNA form, the CDR3 reads TGTGCCAGCAGTTTACGCGGAGGCACAGATACGCAGTATTTT. The encoded protein is CASSLRGGTDTQYF.

The rearrangement links TRBV5-6 to TRBJ1-2; D is possibly TRBD1 (5 bases). Germline V gene lookup returns CDR1 SGHDT and CDR2 YYEEEE. V gave up 0 bases and J gave up 10 bases, with 10 bases separating them. The CDR3 loop spans 12 amino acids. This CDR3 is CASSLGTSPYTF. DNA for the CDR3: TGTGCCAGCAGCTTGGGGACATCTCCCTACACCTTC.

The CDR3 protein is CATRGGTGGAEETQYF. The CDR3 bases are TGTGCCACCAGGGGGGGGACAGGGGGCGCGGAGGAGACCCAGTACTTC. The chain links TRBV15 to TRBJ2-5; 12 nucleotides align to TRBD1. CDR3 length: 16 amino acids. With 6 bases clipped from V and 5 bases from J, the junction kept 10 bases outside the gene matches. Germline assignment: CDR1 LNHNV and CDR2 YYDKDF (reference sequence).

The chain uses TRBV5-1 and TRBJ2-7; no reliable D call. The germline CDR1 and CDR2 sequences are SGHRS and YFSETQ. This CDR3 has 12 residues. V lost 5 bases and J lost 2, with 8 bases in between. CDR3 amino acids: CASRRTPYEQYF. The CDR3 DNA is TGCGCCAGCAGACGAACTCCCTACGAGCAGTACTTC.

For the CDR3, the DNA is TGTGCCAGCTCACCGGGACAGGCAAGCAATCAGCCCCAGCATTTT. Protein: CASSPGQASNQPQHF. The chain uses TRBV18 and TRBJ1-5, with 8 bases aligning to TRBD1. J lost 1 base, V lost 3 bases, and 2 bases had no gene match. This CDR3 comprises 15 residues. Germline V gives CDR1 KGHSH, CDR2 LQKENI.

This clone is a singleton in its sample. V is TRBV10-3 and J is TRBJ2-1; 9 nucleotides match TRBD2. Germline loops: CDR1 ENHRY, CDR2 SYGVKD. J was trimmed by 5 bases and V by 7 bases; bases with no gene match: 6. The CDR3 sequence is 14 residues long. CDR3 sequence reads: CAIMGRLADNEQFF. In nucleotides, the CDR3 is TGTGCCATCATGGGGAGACTAGCGGACAATGAGCAGTTCTTC.

The chain links TRBV6-6 to TRBJ1-5, with unresolved D. The CDR3 is 11 residues long. The germline V gene encodes CDR1 MNHNY and CDR2 SVGAGI (reference sequence). V lost 4 bases, J lost 6 bases, and 4 bases lay in between. As DNA, the CDR3 is TGTGCCAGCAGTTCAGGTCAGCCCCAGCATTTT. Translation gives CASSSGQPQHF.

In DNA, the CDR3 is TGTGCCAGCAGCTCGCAGGGGGGCACTGAAGCTTTCTTT. It is translated as CASSSQGGTEAFF. The chain has TRBV7-9 and TRBJ1-1, with TRBD1 matching over 7 bases. The CDR3 sequence is 13 residues long. CDR1 is SEHNR, CDR2 FQNEAQ, per germline (reference sequence). V was clipped by 4 bases and J by 4 bases; unmatched bases: 3.

The chain carries TRBV7-8 and TRBJ1-2; 9 bases line up with TRBD1. The CDR3 has 15 amino acids. Germline V CDR1 and CDR2: SGHVS, FQNEAQ. V lost 3 bases to trimming and J lost 4 bases; unmatched junction nucleotides: 6. CDR3 coding DNA: TGTGCCAGCAGCTTGGGGACAGGGCCCCGCTATGGCTACACCTTC. It codes for CASSLGTGPRYGYTF.

The V call is TRBV18, the J call TRBJ1-1; D may be TRBD1 (5 bases). V was shortened by 0 bases and J by 0 bases, with 14 bases between the two germline ends. There are 17 residues in the CDR3. Looked up from germline, CDR1 is KGHSH and CDR2 is LQKENI. The CDR3 loop reads CASSPPFRGTLNTEAFF. The CDR3 DNA reads TGTGCCAGCTCACCACCCTTCCGGGGGACTCTGAACACTGAAGCTTTCTTT.

This chain uses TRBV4-1 with TRBJ1-1; D may be TRBD1 (6 bases). Germline V gene sequence: CDR1 MGHRA, CDR2 YSYEKL. V was shortened by 4 bases and J by 0 bases, with 21 bases between the two germline ends. This CDR3 region has 18 residues. CDR3 coding DNA: TGCGCCAGCAGCCGACTACAGGGCTCATCAGGATTGAACACTGAAGCTTTCTTT. Residues: CASSRLQGSSGLNTEAFF.